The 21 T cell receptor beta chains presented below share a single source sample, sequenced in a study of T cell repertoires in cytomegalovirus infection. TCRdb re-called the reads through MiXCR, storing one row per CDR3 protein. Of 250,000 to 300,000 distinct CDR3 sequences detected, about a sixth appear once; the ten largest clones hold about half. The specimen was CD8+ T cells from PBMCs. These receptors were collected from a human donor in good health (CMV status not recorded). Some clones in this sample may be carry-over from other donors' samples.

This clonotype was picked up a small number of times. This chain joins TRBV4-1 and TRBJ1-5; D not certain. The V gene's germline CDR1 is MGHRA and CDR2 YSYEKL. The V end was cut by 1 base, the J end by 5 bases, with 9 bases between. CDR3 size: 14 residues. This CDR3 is CASSQADTYQPQHF. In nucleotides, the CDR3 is TGCGCCAGCAGCCAAGCCGACACGTATCAGCCCCAGCATTTT.

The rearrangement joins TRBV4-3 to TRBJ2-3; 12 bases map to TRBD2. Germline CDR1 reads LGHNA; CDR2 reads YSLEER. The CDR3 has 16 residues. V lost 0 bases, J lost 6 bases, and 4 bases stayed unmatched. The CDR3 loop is CASSQDRTSGADTQYF. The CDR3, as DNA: TGCGCCAGCAGCCAAGATCGGACTAGCGGGGCGGATACGCAGTATTTT.

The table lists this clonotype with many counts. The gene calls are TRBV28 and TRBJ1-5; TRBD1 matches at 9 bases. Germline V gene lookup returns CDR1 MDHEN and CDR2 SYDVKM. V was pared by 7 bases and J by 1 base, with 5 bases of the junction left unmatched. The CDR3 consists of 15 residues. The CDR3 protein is CASIQTGGSNQPQHF. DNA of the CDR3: TGTGCCAGCATCCAGACAGGGGGGAGCAATCAGCCCCAGCATTTT.

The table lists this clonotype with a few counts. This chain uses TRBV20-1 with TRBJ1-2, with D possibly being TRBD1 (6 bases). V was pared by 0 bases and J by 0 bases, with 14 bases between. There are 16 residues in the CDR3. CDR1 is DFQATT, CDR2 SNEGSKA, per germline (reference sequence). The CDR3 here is CSARDRGTPANYGYTF. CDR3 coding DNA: TGCAGTGCTAGAGATCGGGGGACACCTGCTAACTATGGCTACACCTTC.

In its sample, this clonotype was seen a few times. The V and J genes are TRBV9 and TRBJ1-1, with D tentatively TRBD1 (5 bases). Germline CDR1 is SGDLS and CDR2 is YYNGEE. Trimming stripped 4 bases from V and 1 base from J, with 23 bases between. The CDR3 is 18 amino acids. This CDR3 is CASSPEVVLGGGNTEAFF. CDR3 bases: TGTGCCAGCAGCCCAGAGGTGGTGTTGGGGGGTGGGAACACTGAAGCTTTCTTT.

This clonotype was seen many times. CDR3 sequence reads: CASSLVGEETNTGELFF. The CDR3 bases are TGTGCCAGCAGCTTGGTAGGTGAGGAAACGAACACCGGGGAGCTGTTTTTT. The chain couples TRBV5-4 to TRBJ2-2; unclear D gene. CDR3 length equals 17 residues. The V end was cut by 0 bases, the J end by 0 bases, with 12 bases between. CDR1 and CDR2 from the germline V gene are SGHNT and YYREEE (reference sequence). The whole variable domain, remainder taken from reference TRBV5-4 and TRBJ2-2, is ETGVTQSPTHLIKTRGQQVTLRCSSQSGHNTVSWYQQALGQGPQFIFQYYREEENGRGNFPPRFSGLQFPNYSSELNVNALELDDSALYLCASSLVGEETNTGELFFGEGSRLTVL.

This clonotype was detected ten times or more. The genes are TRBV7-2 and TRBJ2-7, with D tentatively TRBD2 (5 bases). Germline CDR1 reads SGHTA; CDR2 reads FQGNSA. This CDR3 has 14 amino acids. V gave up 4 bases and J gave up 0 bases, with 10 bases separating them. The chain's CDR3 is CASSSDSSSYEQYF. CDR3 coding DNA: TGTGCCAGCAGCTCGGACTCGAGCTCCTACGAGCAGTACTTC.

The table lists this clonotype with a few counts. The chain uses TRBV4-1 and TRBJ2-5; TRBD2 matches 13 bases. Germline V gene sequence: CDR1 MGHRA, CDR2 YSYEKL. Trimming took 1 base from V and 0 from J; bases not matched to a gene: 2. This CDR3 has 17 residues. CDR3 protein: CASSQGTSGGHQETQYF. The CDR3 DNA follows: TGCGCCAGCAGCCAAGGGACTAGCGGGGGTCACCAAGAGACCCAGTACTTC.

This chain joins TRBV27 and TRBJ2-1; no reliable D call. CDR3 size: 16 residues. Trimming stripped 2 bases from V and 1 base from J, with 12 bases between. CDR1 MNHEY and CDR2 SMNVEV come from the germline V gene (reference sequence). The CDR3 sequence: CASSLGSDPSYNEQFF. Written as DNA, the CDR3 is TGTGCCAGCAGTTTAGGGTCAGACCCTTCCTACAATGAGCAGTTCTTC.

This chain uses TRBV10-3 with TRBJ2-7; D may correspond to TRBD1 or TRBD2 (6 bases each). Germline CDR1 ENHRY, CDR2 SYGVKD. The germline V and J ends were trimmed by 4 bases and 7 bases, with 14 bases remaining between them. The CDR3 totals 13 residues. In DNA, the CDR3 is TGTGCCATCAGTGGGGGGGCAGGGGTAGAGCAGTACTTC. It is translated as CAISGGAGVEQYF.

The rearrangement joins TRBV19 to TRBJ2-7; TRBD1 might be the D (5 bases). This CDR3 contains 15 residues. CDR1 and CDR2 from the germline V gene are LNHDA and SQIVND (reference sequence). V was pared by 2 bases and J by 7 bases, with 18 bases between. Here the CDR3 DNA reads TGTGCCAGTAGTATACGCGACAGCCCCCTTTGGGAGCAGTACTTC. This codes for CASSIRDSPLWEQYF.

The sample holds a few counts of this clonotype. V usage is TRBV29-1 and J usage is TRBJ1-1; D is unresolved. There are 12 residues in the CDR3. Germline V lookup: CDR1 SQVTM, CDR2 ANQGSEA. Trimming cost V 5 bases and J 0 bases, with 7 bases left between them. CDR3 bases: TGCAGCGTTTCGCGGGTGAACACTGAAGCTTTCTTT. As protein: CSVSRVNTEAFF.

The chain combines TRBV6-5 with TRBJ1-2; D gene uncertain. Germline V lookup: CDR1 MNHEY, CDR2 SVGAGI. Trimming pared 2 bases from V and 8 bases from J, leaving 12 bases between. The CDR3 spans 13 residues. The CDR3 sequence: CASSYNGVGGYTF. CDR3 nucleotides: TGTGCCAGCAGTTACAACGGTGTCGGAGGCTACACCTTC.

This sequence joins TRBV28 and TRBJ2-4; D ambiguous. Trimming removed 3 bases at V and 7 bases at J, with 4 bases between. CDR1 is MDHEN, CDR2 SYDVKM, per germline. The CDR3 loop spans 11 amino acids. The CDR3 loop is CASSFLNIQYF. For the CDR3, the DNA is TGTGCCAGCAGTTTCTTGAACATTCAGTACTTC.

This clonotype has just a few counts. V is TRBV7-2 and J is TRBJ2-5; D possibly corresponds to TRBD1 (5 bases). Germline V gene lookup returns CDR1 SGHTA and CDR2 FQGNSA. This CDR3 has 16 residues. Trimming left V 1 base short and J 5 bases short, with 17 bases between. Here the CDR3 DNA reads TGTGCCAGCAGCTTAGTCTGGGGCAGCCCGTCGGAGACCCAGTACTTC. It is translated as CASSLVWGSPSETQYF.

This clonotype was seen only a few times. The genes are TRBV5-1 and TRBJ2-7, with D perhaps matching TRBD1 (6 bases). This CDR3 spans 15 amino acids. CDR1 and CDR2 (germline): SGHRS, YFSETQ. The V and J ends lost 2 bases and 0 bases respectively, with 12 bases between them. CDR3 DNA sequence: TGCGCCAGCAGCTTTGGGACACCCAGCTCCTACGAGCAGTACTTC. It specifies CASSFGTPSSYEQYF.

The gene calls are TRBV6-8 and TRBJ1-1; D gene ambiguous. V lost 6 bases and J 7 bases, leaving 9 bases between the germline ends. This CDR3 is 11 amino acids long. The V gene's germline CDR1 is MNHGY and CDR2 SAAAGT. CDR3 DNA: TGTGCCAGCAGCGCCACGGGTGAAGCTTTCTTT. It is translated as CASSATGEAFF.

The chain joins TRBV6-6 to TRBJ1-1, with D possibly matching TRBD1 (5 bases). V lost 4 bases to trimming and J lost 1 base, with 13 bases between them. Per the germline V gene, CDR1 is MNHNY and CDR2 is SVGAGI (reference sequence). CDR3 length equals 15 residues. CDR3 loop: CASSWGWMENTEAFF. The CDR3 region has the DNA TGTGCCAGCAGTTGGGGGTGGATGGAGAACACTGAAGCTTTCTTT.

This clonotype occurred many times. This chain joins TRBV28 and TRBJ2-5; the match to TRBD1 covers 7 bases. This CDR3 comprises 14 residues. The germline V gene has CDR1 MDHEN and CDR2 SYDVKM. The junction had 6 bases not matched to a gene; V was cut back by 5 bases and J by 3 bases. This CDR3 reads CASSAEQGKETQYF. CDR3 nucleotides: TGTGCCAGCAGTGCGGAACAGGGGAAAGAGACCCAGTACTTC. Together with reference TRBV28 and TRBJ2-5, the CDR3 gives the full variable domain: DVKVTQSSRYLVKRTGEKVFLECVQDMDHENMFWYRQDPGLGLRLIYFSYDVKMKEKGDIPEGYSVSREKKERFSLILESASTNQTSMYLCASSAEQGKETQYFGPGTRLLVL.

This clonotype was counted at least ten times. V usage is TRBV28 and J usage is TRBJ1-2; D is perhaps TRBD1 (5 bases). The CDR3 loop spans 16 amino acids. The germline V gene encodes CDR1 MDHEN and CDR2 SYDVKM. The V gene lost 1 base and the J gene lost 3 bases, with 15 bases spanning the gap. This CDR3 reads CASSLSRKRGDYGYTF. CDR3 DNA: TGTGCCAGCAGTTTATCGAGGAAAAGGGGAGACTATGGCTACACCTTC.

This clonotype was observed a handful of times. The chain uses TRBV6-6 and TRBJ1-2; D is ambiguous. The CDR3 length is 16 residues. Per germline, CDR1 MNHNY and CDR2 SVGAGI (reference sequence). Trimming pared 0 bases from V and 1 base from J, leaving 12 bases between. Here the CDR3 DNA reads TGTGCCAGCAGTTACTCGAGTGGAGATCTTAACTATGGCTACACCTTC. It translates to CASSYSSGDLNYGYTF.